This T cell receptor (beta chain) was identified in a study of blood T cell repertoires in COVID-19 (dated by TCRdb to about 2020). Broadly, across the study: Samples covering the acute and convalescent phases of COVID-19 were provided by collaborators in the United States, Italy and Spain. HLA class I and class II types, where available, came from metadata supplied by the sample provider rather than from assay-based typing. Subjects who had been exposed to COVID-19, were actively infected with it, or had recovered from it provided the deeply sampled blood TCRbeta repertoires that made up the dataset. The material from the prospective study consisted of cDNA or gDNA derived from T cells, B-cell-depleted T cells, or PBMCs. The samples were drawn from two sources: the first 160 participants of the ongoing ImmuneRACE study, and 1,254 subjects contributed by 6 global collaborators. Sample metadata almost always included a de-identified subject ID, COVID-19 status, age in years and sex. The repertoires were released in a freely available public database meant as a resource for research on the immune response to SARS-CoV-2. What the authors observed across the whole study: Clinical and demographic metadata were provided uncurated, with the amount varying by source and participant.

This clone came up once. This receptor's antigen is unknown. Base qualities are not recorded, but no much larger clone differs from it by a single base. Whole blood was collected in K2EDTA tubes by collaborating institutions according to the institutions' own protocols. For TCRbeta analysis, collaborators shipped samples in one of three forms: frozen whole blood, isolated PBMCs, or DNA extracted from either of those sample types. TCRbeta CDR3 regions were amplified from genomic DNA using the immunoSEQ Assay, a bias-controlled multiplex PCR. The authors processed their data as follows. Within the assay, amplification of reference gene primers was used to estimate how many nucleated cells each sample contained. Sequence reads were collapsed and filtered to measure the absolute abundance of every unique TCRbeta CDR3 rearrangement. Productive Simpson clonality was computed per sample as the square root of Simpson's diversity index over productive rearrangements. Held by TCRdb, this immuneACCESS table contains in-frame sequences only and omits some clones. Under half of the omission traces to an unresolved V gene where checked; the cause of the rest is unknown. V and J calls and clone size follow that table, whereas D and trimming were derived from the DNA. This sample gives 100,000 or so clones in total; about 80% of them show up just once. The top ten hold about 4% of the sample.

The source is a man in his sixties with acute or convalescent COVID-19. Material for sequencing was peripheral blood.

CDR3 sequence: CASSLAGQWKDEQFF. The DNA sequence follows: TGCGCCAGCAGCTTGGCGGGACAGTGGAAAGATGAGCAGTTCTTC. The V and J genes are TRBV5-1 and TRBJ2-1; 7 middle bases align to TRBD1. For CDR1 and CDR2, the germline V gene lists SGHRS and YFSETQ. The V end gives up 0 bases and the J end 8 bases, leaving 8 bases in the junction not matched to a gene. Its CDR3 holds 15 amino acids, cysteine through phenylalanine. Of the read, only the CDR3 DNA is kept; its 45 bases are in frame from base 1.